Presented here are 28 T cell receptor beta chains from one specimen sequenced in a study of blood T cell repertoires in COVID-19. Clones were read by immunoSEQ multiplex PCR, and TCRdb kept only the in-frame ones, dropping some. The sample has approximately 50,000 clones; 90% are singletons. The sequenced material came from peripheral blood. These receptor sequences come from a man aged 40-50 years with acute or convalescent COVID-19.

The chain joins TRBV9 to TRBJ2-1; 12 bases fit TRBD2. The CDR3 is 18 residues long. CDR1 is SGDLS, CDR2 YYNGEE, per germline. The junction had 9 bases not matched to a gene; V was cut back by 3 bases and J by 2 bases. The DNA of the CDR3 is TGTGCCAGCAGCGCGTTCCCTAGCGGGAGGGCCCCCTACAATGAGCAGTTCTTC. Translation gives CASSAFPSGRAPYNEQFF.

This clone has only a few counts. This rearrangement joins TRBV28 to TRBJ1-6, with D perhaps matching TRBD1 (5 bases). V lost 5 bases, J lost 3 bases, and 11 bases lay in between. Germline CDR1 is MDHEN and CDR2 is SYDVKM. The CDR3 contains 15 residues. The CDR3 loop is CASSGGGSYNSPLHF. In DNA form, the CDR3 reads TGTGCCAGCAGTGGGGGGGGGAGCTATAATTCACCCCTCCACTTT.

The chain joins TRBV3-1 (or the pseudogene TRBV3-2) to TRBJ1-2; a possible D gene is TRBD1 (5 bases). CDR3 length: 15 residues. CDR1 and CDR2 from the germline V gene are LGHDT and YNNKEL (reference sequence). Trimming removed 4 bases from V and 0 bases from J, with 12 bases in between. DNA of the CDR3: TGTGCCAGCAGCCCAACGGTACAGGCTAACTATGGCTACACCTTC. Translating gives CASSPTVQANYGYTF.

The count of this clone is one. The chain joins TRBV29-1 to TRBJ2-4; 7 bases are a match to TRBD1. Germline V gene sequence: CDR1 SQVTM, CDR2 ANQGSEA. V gave up 4 bases and J gave up 4 bases; unmatched junction bases: 4. CDR3 size: 13 residues. CDR3 sequence: CSVADRKKNIQYF. CDR3 coding DNA: TGCAGCGTTGCGGACAGGAAGAAAAACATTCAGTACTTC.

This rearrangement joins TRBV7-2 to TRBJ2-3; a possible D gene is TRBD1 (5 bases). Per germline, CDR1 SGHTA and CDR2 FQGNSA. The V and J ends lost 5 bases and 4 bases respectively, with 10 bases between them. CDR3 length: 13 residues. The CDR3 DNA sequence: TGTGCCAGCAGCAAATCACAGGCAGATACGCAGTATTTT. This sequence encodes CASSKSQADTQYF.

The chain recombines TRBV10-3 with TRBJ2-1; 12 bases fit TRBD2. This CDR3 region has 14 residues. Germline CDR1 and CDR2: ENHRY and SYGVKD. The V segment lost 6 bases and the J segment 6 bases; nucleotides outside the gene matches: 3. CDR3 in amino acids: CAISGLAGINEQFF. DNA of the CDR3: TGTGCCATCAGCGGACTAGCGGGAATCAATGAGCAGTTCTTC.

The genes are TRBV5-1 and TRBJ1-1; D possibly corresponds to TRBD1 (5 bases). This CDR3 has 13 residues. CDR1 SGHRS and CDR2 YFSETQ come from the germline V gene. With 4 bases removed from V and 2 bases from J, the gap between germline ends came to 9 bases. CDR3 nucleotides: TGCGCCAGCAGCCCACAGGCAAACACTGAAGCTTTCTTT. This encodes CASSPQANTEAFF.

This chain connects TRBV28 to TRBJ2-7; D remains unclear. Germline values: CDR1 MDHEN, CDR2 SYDVKM. Trimming stripped 6 bases from V and 7 bases from J, with 7 bases between. This CDR3 contains 10 residues. The CDR3 coding sequence is TGTGCCAGCAGCTCCCTTGAGCAGTACTTC. Protein product: CASSSLEQYF.

CDR3 amino acids: CASSKVHILRYEQYF. CDR3 bases: TGTGCCAGCAGCAAAGTACACATACTCAGGTACGAGCAGTACTTC. V is TRBV21-1 and J is TRBJ2-7; the tabulated D call, TRBD1, remains unverified against the DNA. TRBV21-1 corresponds to a pseudogene. This CDR3 contains 15 residues.

V is TRBV7-9 and J is TRBJ2-7; TRBD2 aligns across 9 bases. Germline loops: CDR1 SEHNR, CDR2 FQNEAQ (reference sequence). J lost 3 bases, V lost 1 base, and 1 base had no gene match. There are 14 residues in the CDR3. This chain's CDR3 is CASSLGTSDYEQYF. DNA for the CDR3: TGTGCCAGCAGCTTAGGGACTAGCGACTACGAGCAGTACTTC.

This chain uses TRBV19 with TRBJ1-2; 10 nucleotides match TRBD1. This CDR3 comprises 16 residues. V trimming: 5 bases; J trimming: 5 bases; junction bases outside the gene matches: 11. Germline CDR1 LNHDA, CDR2 SQIVND (reference sequence). CDR3 region: CASSPRDRGFLYGYTF. The CDR3 DNA reads TGTGCCAGTAGTCCACGGGACAGGGGATTCTTGTATGGCTACACCTTC. Filled out from reference TRBV19 and TRBJ1-2, the complete variable domain reads DGGITQSPKYLFRKEGQNVTLSCEQNLNHDAMYWYRQDPGQGLRLIYYSQIVNDFQKGDIAEGYSVSREKKESFPLTVTSAQKNPTAFYLCASSPRDRGFLYGYTFGSGTRLTVV.

This sequence joins TRBV13 and TRBJ2-7; 7 bases match TRBD2. Unmatched junction bases numbered 14, after V lost 1 base and J lost 8 bases. The CDR3 covers 16 residues. Germline V gene data show CDR1 as PRHDT and CDR2 as FYEKMQ (reference sequence). For the CDR3, the DNA is TGTGCCAGCAGCTTAGAGGGAGCGGGACCCCTGGGGAAGCAGTACTTC. Amino acids: CASSLEGAGPLGKQYF.

DNA for the CDR3: TGTGCCAGCAGTAGGGGGCCAACGGTTGAAAAACTGTTTTTT. Protein product: CASSRGPTVEKLFF. The chain joins TRBV11-2 to TRBJ1-4; 7 positions agree with TRBD1. This CDR3 region has 14 residues. The V and J ends lost 6 bases and 7 bases, in that order; junction bases with no gene match: 8. Germline V lookup: CDR1 SGHAT, CDR2 FQNNGV.

J is TRBJ2-1 and V is TRBV10-2, with no clear D. Trimming removed 6 bases from V and 7 bases from J, with 13 bases in between. Germline CDR1 WSHSY, CDR2 SAAADI. This CDR3 is built from 13 residues. Written as DNA, the CDR3 is TGCGCCAGCAGCCCCTCCGCCGGGAATGAGCAGTTCTTC. As protein: CASSPSAGNEQFF.

The CDR3 DNA follows: TGCAGCGTGGAGGACAGGGGTCCTGGAAACACCATATATTTT. Amino acid sequence: CSVEDRGPGNTIYF. The chain uses TRBV29-1 and TRBJ1-3, with 9 bases lining up with TRBD1. V shed 6 bases and J 2 bases; nucleotides not matched to a gene: 5. Germline CDR1 SQVTM, CDR2 ANQGSEA. The CDR3 is made up of 14 amino acids.

The J gene is TRBJ1-1, the V gene TRBV25-1; perhaps TRBD1 as D (6 bases). The CDR3 sequence is 12 residues long. In germline, CDR1 is MGHDK, CDR2 SYGVNS. Trimming removed 5 bases at V and 11 bases at J, with 15 bases between. Here the CDR3 reads CASSPDRDRAFF. For the CDR3, the DNA is TGTGCCAGCAGTCCTGACAGAGACAGGGCTTTCTTT. Complete variable domain (other parts from reference TRBV25-1 and TRBJ1-1): EADIYQTPRYLVIGTGKKITLECSQTMGHDKMYWYQQDPGMELHLIHYSYGVNSTEKGDLSSESTVSRIRTEHFPLTLESARPSHTSQYLCASSPDRDRAFFGQGTRLTVV.

The chain carries TRBV6-5 and TRBJ1-2; D is uncertain. Deletions cut 0 bases from V and 5 bases from J, with 10 bases between. Germline-derived CDR1 and CDR2 are MNHEY and SVGAGI. This CDR3 contains 14 residues. CDR3 in amino acids: CASSYSPETYGYTF. The DNA for the CDR3 is TGTGCCAGCAGTTACTCCCCAGAGACTTATGGCTACACCTTC.

The chain couples TRBV27 to TRBJ2-7; 7 bases match TRBD1. This CDR3 has 14 amino acids. The germline V gene encodes CDR1 MNHEY and CDR2 SMNVEV (reference sequence). The J segment lost 5 bases and the V segment lost 5 bases, leaving 9 bases of the junction unmatched. DNA for the CDR3: TGTGCCAGCAGTCCCTACACAGGGGTCAACGAGCAGTACTTC. Translation: CASSPYTGVNEQYF.

The V gene is TRBV27, the J gene TRBJ2-3; 10 bases agree with TRBD2. J was trimmed by 7 bases and V by 4 bases; bases with no gene match: 8. Germline CDR1 MNHEY, CDR2 SMNVEV (reference sequence). The length of the CDR3 is 15 residues. The CDR3 DNA reads TGTGCCAGCAGTTCGCTAGCGGGAGAGGCGCATACGCAGTATTTT. As protein: CASSSLAGEAHTQYF.

The chain joins TRBV10-3 to TRBJ1-2; 10 bases match TRBD1. Germline V gives CDR1 ENHRY, CDR2 SYGVKD. The V segment lost 5 bases and the J segment 3 bases; nucleotides outside the gene matches: 3. This CDR3 has 14 residues. CDR3 nucleotides: TGTGCCATCAGTTACGGGACAGGGGACTATGGCTACACCTTC. Translating it yields CAISYGTGDYGYTF.

The V call is TRBV14, the J call TRBJ1-1, with D possibly TRBD1 on 5 matching bases. CDR3 length: 15 residues. Germline CDR1 reads SGHDN; CDR2 reads FVKESK. V was clipped by 2 bases and J by 1 base, with 11 bases between them. The CDR3 DNA sequence: TGTGCCAGCAGCCAAAGACAGACTTGGAACACTGAAGCTTTCTTT. Translation: CASSQRQTWNTEAFF. The entire variable domain, with the rest obtained from reference TRBV14 and TRBJ1-1, is as follows: EAGVTQFPSHSVIEKGQTVTLRCDPISGHDNLYWYRRVMGKEIKFLLHFVKESKQDESGMPNNRFLAERTGGTYSTLKVQPAELEDSGVYFCASSQRQTWNTEAFFGQGTRLTVV.

In DNA form, the CDR3 reads TGTGCCAGCAGCCCGAGCGGGGAGACCCAGTACTTC. It translates to CASSPSGETQYF. The rearrangement uses TRBV5-6 and TRBJ2-5, with a weak D call TRBD2 (6 bases). The CDR3 spans 12 residues. The germline V gene encodes CDR1 SGHDT and CDR2 YYEEEE. Trimming removed 4 bases at V and 5 bases at J, with 9 bases between. The variable domain in full, with the rest retrieved from reference TRBV5-6 and TRBJ2-5, is DAGVTQSPTHLIKTRGQQVTLRCSPKSGHDTVSWYQQALGQGPQFIFQYYEEEERQRGNFPDRFSGHQFPNYSSELNVNALLLGDSALYLCASSPSGETQYFGPGTRLLVL.

The chain recombines TRBV28 with TRBJ1-4; 8 positions agree with TRBD1. Germline CDR1 and CDR2: MDHEN and SYDVKM. The ends lost 3 bases at V and 6 bases at J; junction bases unmatched: 6. The CDR3 covers 15 residues. CDR3 residues: CASSFPRGRDEKLFF. In nucleotides, the CDR3 is TGTGCCAGCAGTTTCCCCAGGGGGCGCGATGAAAAACTGTTTTTT.

CDR3 DNA sequence: TGTGCCACCGGGGCTAGCGGAAGACAAAATGAGCAGTTCTTC. Its protein product is CATGASGRQNEQFF. V usage is TRBV24-1 and J usage is TRBJ2-1, with TRBD2 identical over 7 bases. The V and J ends lost 9 bases and 7 bases, in that order; junction bases with no gene match: 11. Germline-derived CDR1 and CDR2 are KGHDR and SFDVKD. The CDR3 is 14 residues long.

This chain joins TRBV12-3 or TRBV12-4 and TRBJ1-1; the D is unclear. V lost 6 bases and J 7 bases, leaving 12 bases between the germline ends. There are 12 residues in the CDR3. DNA for the CDR3: TGTGCCAGCAGCCCCTTAATCGGTGAAGCTTTCTTT. Its protein product is CASSPLIGEAFF.

The chain links TRBV10-1 to TRBJ1-2; D not resolved. The germline V gene has CDR1 WNHNN and CDR2 SYGVQD (reference sequence). Trimming shortened V by 6 bases and J by 4 bases, and 6 bases separated the two germline ends. CDR3 size: 11 residues. CDR3 region: CASRRSYGYTF. The DNA of the CDR3 is TGCGCCAGCAGGAGGAGCTATGGCTACACCTTC.

This clone was recorded once. This chain links TRBV7-9 with TRBJ2-1; 12 bases align to TRBD2. Germline V gene lookup returns CDR1 SEHNR and CDR2 FQNEAQ (reference sequence). The CDR3 runs 17 residues. The junction had 8 bases not matched to a gene; V was cut back by 6 bases and J by 2 bases. The CDR3 reads CASRVLGLAGTYNEQFF. The CDR3, as DNA: TGTGCCAGCAGGGTACTGGGACTAGCGGGTACCTACAATGAGCAGTTCTTC.

The chain employs TRBV6-5 and TRBJ1-1, with 9 bases fitting TRBD1. This CDR3 comprises 14 residues. Germline V gene data show CDR1 as MNHEY and CDR2 as SVGAGI. The V segment lost 2 bases and the J segment 4 bases; nucleotides outside the gene matches: 2. CDR3 residues: CASSYGTGLTEAFF. DNA for the CDR3: TGTGCCAGCAGTTACGGGACAGGGCTCACTGAAGCTTTCTTT.